The clone carrying this TCR beta chain appeared a few times. As yet, its antigen is unknown. Germline values: CDR1 MNHEY, CDR2 SVGEGT. The V gene end was trimmed by 6 bases and the J gene end by 4 bases; junction bases not matched to a gene: 19. The CDR3 covers 18 residues. This sample was taken from a study of identical twins. General observations from the study: Possibly, invariant MAIT and iNKT cells partly confounded zero-insertion analyses.

TCRdb independently ran MiXCR on the 5' RACE reads; one entry per CDR3 protein. The table lists roughly 690,000 distinct CDR3 sequences, around 6.1% of them singletons. This receptor was identified in a man aged 18 to 29 in good health. The sample taken for sequencing was naive T cells sorted from blood. The chain links TRBV6-2 or TRBV6-3 to TRBJ2-7; 9 nucleotides align to TRBD1. The CDR3 reads CASRLRGTSVGQGYEQYF. The DNA of the CDR3 is TGTGCCAGCAGATTAAGGGGGACCTCCGTGGGACAGGGTTACGAGCAGTACTTC.